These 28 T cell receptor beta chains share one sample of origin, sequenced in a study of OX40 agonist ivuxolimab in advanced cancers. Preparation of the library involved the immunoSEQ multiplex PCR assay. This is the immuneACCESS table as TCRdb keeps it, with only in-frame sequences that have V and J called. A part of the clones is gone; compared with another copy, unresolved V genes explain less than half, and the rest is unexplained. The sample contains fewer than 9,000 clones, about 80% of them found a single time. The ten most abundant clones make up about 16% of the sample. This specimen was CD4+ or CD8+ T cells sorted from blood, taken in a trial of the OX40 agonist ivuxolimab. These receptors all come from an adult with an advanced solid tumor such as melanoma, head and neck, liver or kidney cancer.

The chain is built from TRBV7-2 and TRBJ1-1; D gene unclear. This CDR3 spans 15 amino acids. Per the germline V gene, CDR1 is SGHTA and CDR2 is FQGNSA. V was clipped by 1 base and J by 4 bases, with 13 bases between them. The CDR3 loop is CASSLGWGTGTEAFF. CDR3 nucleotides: TGTGCCAGCAGCTTAGGGTGGGGTACTGGCACTGAAGCTTTCTTT.

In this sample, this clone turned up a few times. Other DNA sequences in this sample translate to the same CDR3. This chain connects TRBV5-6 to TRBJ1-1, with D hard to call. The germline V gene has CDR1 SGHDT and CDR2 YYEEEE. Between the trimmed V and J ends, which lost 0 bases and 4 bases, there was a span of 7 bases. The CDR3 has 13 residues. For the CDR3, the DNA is TGTGCCAGCAGCTTGGGGTTTGGCACTGAAGCTTTCTTT. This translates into CASSLGFGTEAFF.

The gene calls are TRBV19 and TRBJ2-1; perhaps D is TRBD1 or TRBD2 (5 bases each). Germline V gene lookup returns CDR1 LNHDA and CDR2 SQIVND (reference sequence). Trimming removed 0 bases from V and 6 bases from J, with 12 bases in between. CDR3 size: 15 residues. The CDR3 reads CASSIDGAGTNEQFF. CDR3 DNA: TGTGCCAGTAGTATAGATGGGGCAGGGACCAATGAGCAGTTCTTC.

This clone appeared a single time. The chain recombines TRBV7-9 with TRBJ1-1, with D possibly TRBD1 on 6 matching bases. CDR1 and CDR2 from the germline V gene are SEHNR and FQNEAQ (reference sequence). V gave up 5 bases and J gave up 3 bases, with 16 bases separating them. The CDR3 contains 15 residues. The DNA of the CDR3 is TGTGCCAGCAGCCCAACAGCAGGGGTGGACACTGAAGCTTTCTTT. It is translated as CASSPTAGVDTEAFF.

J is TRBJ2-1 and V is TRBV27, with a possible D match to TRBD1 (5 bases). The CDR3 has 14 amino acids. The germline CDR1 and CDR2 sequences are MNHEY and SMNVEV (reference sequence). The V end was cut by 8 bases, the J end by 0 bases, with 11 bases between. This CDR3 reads CASVGLSSYNEQFF. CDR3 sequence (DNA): TGTGCCAGCGTGGGGCTAAGCTCCTACAATGAGCAGTTCTTC.

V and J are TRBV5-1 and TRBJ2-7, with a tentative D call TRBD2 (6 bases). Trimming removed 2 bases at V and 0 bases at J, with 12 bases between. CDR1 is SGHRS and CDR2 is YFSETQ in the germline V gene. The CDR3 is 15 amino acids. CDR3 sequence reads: CASSFMGLISYEQYF. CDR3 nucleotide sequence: TGCGCCAGCAGCTTTATGGGACTGATCTCCTACGAGCAGTACTTC. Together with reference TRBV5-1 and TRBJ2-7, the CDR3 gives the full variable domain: KAGVTQTPRYLIKTRGQQVTLSCSPISGHRSVSWYQQTPGQGLQFLFEYFSETQRNKGNFPGRFSGRQFSNSRSEMNVSTLELGDSALYLCASSFMGLISYEQYFGPGTRLTVT.

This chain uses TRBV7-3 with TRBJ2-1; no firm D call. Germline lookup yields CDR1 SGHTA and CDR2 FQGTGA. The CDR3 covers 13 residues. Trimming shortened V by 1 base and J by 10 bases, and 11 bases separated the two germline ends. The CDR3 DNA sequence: TGTGCCAGCAGCTTAAGGCCTAGTACGGAGCAGTTCTTC. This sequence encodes CASSLRPSTEQFF.

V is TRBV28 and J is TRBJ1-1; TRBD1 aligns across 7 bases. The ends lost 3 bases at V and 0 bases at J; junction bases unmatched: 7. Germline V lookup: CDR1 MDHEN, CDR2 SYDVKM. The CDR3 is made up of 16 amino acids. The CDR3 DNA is TGTGCCAGCAGTTTCGGGACAGAGAAAATGAACACTGAAGCTTTCTTT. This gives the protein CASSFGTEKMNTEAFF.

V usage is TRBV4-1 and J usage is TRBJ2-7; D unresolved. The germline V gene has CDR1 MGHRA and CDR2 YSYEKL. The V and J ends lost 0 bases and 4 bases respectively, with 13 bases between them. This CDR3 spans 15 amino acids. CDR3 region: CASSQDRKEYYEQYF. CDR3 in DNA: TGCGCCAGCAGCCAAGATCGTAAAGAATATTACGAGCAGTACTTC.

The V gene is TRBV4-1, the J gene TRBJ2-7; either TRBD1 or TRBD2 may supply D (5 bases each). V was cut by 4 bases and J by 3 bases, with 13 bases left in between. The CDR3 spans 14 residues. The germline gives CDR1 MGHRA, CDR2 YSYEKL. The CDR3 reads CASSPRDGFYEQYF. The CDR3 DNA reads TGCGCCAGCAGCCCCCGGGACGGGTTCTACGAGCAGTACTTC.

The CDR3 is CASSPWVAGGNEQFF. CDR3 coding DNA: TGTGCCAGCAGCCCTTGGGTAGCGGGGGGCAATGAGCAGTTCTTC. The chain couples TRBV7-6 to TRBJ2-1, with 10 bases aligning to TRBD2. This CDR3 has 15 residues. CDR1 and CDR2 from the germline V gene are SGHVS and FNYEAQ. The trim removed 5 bases at V and 6 bases at J, leaving 7 bases unmatched.

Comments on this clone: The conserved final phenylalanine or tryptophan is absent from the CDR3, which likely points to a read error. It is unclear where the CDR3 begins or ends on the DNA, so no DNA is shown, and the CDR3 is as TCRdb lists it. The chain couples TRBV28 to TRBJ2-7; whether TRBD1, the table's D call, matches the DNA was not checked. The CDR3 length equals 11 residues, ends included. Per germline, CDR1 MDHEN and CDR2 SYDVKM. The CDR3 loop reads CASSTGGRAVL.

CDR3 region: CASSEALVNRAFF. DNA of the CDR3: TGTGCCAGCAGTGAAGCGCTGGTAAATAGGGCTTTCTTT. The rearrangement joins TRBV2 to TRBJ1-1, with no clear D. V shed 0 bases and J shed 11 bases, with 13 bases lying between them. Germline CDR1 reads SNHLY; CDR2 reads FYNNEI. The CDR3 sequence is 13 residues long. The variable domain in full, with the rest retrieved from reference TRBV2 and TRBJ1-1, is EPEVTQTPSHQVTQMGQEVILRCVPISNHLYFYWYRQILGQKVEFLVSFYNNEISEKSEIFDDQFSVERPDGSNFTLKIRSTKLEDSAMYFCASSEALVNRAFFGQGTRLTVV.

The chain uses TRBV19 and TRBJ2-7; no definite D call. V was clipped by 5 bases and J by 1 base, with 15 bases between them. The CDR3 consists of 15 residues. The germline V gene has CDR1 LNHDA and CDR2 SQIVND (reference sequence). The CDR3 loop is CASSADNPPSYEQYF. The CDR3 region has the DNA TGTGCCAGTAGTGCAGACAACCCACCGTCCTACGAGCAGTACTTC.

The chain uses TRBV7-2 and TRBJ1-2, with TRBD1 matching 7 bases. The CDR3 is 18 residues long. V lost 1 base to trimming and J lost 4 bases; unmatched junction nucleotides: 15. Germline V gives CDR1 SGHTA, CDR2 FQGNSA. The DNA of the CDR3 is TGTGCCAGCAGCTTAGAGCTTCCTTACAGGGGAGGTATCTATGGCTACACCTTC. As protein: CASSLELPYRGGIYGYTF.

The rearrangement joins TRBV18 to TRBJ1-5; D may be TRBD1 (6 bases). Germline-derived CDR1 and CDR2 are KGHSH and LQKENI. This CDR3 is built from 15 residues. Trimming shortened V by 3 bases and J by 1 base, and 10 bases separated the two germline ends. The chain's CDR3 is CASSPGGLSNQPQHF. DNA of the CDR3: TGTGCCAGCTCACCGGGGGGCTTAAGCAATCAGCCCCAGCATTTT.

In DNA, the CDR3 is TGTGCCAGCAGCTCGTTAGACAGGGTTTACGAGCAGTACTTC. Translated, it gives CASSSLDRVYEQYF. The chain is built from TRBV5-6 and TRBJ2-7; 7 bases match TRBD1. Germline V gene data show CDR1 as SGHDT and CDR2 as YYEEEE. Trimming at V came to 3 bases and at J to 4 bases, leaving 7 bases not matched to a gene. The CDR3 extends over 14 amino acids.

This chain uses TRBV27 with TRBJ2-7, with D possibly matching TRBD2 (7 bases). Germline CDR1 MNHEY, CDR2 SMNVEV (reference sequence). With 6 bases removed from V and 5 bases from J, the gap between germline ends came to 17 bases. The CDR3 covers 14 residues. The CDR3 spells CASRLSGGENEQYF. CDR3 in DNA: TGTGCCAGCAGACTCTCGGGGGGCGAGAACGAGCAGTACTTC.

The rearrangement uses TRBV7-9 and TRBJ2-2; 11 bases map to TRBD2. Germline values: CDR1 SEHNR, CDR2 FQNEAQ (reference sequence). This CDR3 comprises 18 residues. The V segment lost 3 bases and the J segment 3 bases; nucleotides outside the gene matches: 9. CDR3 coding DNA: TGTGCCAGCAGCTTTAGCGGGGGGGCCGGTTTTGACACCGGGGAGCTGTTTTTT. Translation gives CASSFSGGAGFDTGELFF.

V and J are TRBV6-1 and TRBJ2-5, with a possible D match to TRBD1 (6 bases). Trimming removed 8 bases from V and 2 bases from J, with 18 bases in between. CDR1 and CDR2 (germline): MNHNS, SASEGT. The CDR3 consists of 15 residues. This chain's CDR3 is CASLDGTTEQETQYF. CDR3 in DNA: TGTGCCAGCTTAGACGGGACAACTGAACAAGAGACCCAGTACTTC.

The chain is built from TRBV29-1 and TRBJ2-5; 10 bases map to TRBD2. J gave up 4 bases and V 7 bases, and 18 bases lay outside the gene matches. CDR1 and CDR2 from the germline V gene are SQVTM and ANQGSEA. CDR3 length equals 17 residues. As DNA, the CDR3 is TGCAGCGCACTTCTCCCTAGCGGGGGCCAGGGAAGAGAGACCCAGTACTTC. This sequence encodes CSALLPSGGQGRETQYF.

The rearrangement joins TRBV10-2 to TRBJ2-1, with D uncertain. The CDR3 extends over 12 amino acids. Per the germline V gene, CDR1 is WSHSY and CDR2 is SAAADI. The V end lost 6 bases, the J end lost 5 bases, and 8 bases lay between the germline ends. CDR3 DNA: TGCGCCAGCAGCCCCGGACACAATGAGCAGTTCTTC. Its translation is CASSPGHNEQFF.

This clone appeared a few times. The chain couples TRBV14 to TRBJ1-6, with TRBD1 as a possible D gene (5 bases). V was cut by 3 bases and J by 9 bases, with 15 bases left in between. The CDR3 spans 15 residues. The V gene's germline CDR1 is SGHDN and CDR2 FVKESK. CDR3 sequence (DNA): TGTGCCAGCAGCCAGGGGACTCCCGGGATTTCACCCCTCCACTTT. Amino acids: CASSQGTPGISPLHF.

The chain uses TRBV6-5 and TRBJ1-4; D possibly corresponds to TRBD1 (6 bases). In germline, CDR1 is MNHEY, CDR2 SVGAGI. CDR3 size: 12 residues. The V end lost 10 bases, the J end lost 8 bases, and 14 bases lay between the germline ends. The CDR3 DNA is TGTGCCATCGGCAGGGGAGAGGAAAAACTGTTTTTT. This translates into CAIGRGEEKLFF.

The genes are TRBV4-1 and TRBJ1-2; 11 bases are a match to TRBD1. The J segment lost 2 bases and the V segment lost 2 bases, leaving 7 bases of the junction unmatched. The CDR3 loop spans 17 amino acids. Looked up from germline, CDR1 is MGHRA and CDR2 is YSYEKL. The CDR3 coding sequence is TGCGCCAGCAGCCAAAATTATGGGACAGGGGGAAACTATGGCTACACCTTC. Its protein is CASSQNYGTGGNYGYTF.

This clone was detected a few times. The DNA for the CDR3 is TGCGCCAGCAGCCAAGATTTGCGGGGGGGCTTGAATGAGCAGTTCTTC. Its translation is CASSQDLRGGLNEQFF. The chain has TRBV4-1 and TRBJ2-1; TRBD2 agrees at 9 bases. The CDR3 spans 16 residues. V lost 0 bases and J lost 7; bases outside the gene matches: 7. Germline CDR1 MGHRA, CDR2 YSYEKL.

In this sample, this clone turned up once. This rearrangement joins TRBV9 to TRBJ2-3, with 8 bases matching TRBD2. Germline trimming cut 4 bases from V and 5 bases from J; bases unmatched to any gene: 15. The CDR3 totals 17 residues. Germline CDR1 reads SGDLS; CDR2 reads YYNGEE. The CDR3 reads CASSPLRRGENLDTQYF. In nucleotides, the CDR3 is TGTGCCAGCAGCCCACTTAGGCGGGGGGAAAATCTAGATACGCAGTATTTT.

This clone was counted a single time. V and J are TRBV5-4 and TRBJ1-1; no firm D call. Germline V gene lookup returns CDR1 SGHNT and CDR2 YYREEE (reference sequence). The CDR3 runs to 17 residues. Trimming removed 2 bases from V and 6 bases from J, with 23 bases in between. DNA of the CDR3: TGTGCCAGCAGCTTCGGTAAACATCGTCTTATGAATTCTGAAGCTTTCTTT. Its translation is CASSFGKHRLMNSEAFF.